These T cell receptor beta chains were read from a single sample in a study of control samples from healthy donors and cancer patients. Libraries were prepared by immunoSEQ multiplex PCR; TCRdb keeps only in-frame clonotypes and omits some of them. The sample includes 70,000 to 95,000 clones, 80% to 95% of them seen just once. Sequenced sample: PBMCs. The receptor set was obtained from a woman aged 40 to 50 with lung cancer. CDR3s include the opening cysteine and the closing phenylalanine or tryptophan. Each record gives: D gene, CDR3 length, V gene, J gene, clone size, CDR3 DNA, CDR3 protein. The D gene is left open where the match is weak. Clone size is shown for a subset of rows, as once, few, many or a class of expanded clone.

D gene: .
CDR3 length: 15
V gene: TRBV7-6
J gene: TRBJ1-4
clone size: .
CDR3 DNA: TGTGCCAGCAGCTTAGAGGGCGCTTGGGGTGAAAAACTGTTTTTT
CDR3 protein: CASSLEGAWGEKLFF

D gene: TRBD2
CDR3 length: 16
V gene: TRBV5-1
J gene: TRBJ2-1
clone size: once
CDR3 DNA: TGCGCCAGCAGCTTTTTTGGCGGGGGGACATACAATGAGCAGTTCTTC
CDR3 protein: CASSFFGGGTYNEQFF

D gene: .
CDR3 length: 13
V gene: TRBV24-1
J gene: TRBJ2-2
clone size: .
CDR3 DNA: TGTGCCACCAGTGATTCTAGCTCCGGGGAGCTGTTTTTT
CDR3 protein: CATSDSSSGELFF

D gene: .
CDR3 length: 11
V gene: TRBV5-6
J gene: TRBJ1-1
clone size: once
CDR3 DNA: TGTGCCAGCAGCTTTGGGACTGAAGCTTTCTTT
CDR3 protein: CASSFGTEAFF

D gene: .
CDR3 length: 11
V gene: TRBV27
J gene: TRBJ2-1
clone size: .
CDR3 DNA: TGTGCCAGCAGGACATATTATGAGCAGTTCTTC
CDR3 protein: CASRTYYEQFF

D gene: .
CDR3 length: 14
V gene: TRBV6-5
J gene: TRBJ2-7
clone size: .
CDR3 DNA: TGTGCCAGCAGCCACCGTGAGAGCCCCTACGAGCAGTACTTC
CDR3 protein: CASSHRESPYEQYF

D gene: .
CDR3 length: 16
V gene: TRBV7-2
J gene: TRBJ2-3
clone size: .
CDR3 DNA: TGTGCCAGCAGCTTAGCGCATGGGGGGCGTACAGATACGCAGTATTTT
CDR3 protein: CASSLAHGGRTDTQYF

D gene: TRBD2
CDR3 length: 15
V gene: TRBV7-8
J gene: TRBJ2-7
clone size: .
CDR3 DNA: TGTGCCAGCATCGGCGGGGGAGATTCTCCCTACGAGCAGTACTTC
CDR3 protein: CASIGGGDSPYEQYF

D gene: TRBD1
CDR3 length: 16
V gene: TRBV19
J gene: TRBJ1-2
clone size: .
CDR3 DNA: TGTGCCAGTAGTACCCTACAGACAGGGCGAGACTATGGCTACACCTTC
CDR3 protein: CASSTLQTGRDYGYTF

D gene: .
CDR3 length: 17
V gene: TRBV18
J gene: TRBJ1-5
clone size: .
CDR3 DNA: TGTGCCAGCTCACCACCCGGCACCCTAGGGAGCAATCAGCCCCAGCATTTT
CDR3 protein: CASSPPGTLGSNQPQHF

D gene: TRBD1
CDR3 length: 17
V gene: TRBV24-1
J gene: TRBJ1-4
clone size: .
CDR3 DNA: TGTGCCACCAGTGAGTCGCCGGGACAGGGCCTTAATGAAAAACTGTTTTTT
CDR3 protein: CATSESPGQGLNEKLFF

D gene: TRBD2
CDR3 length: 16
V gene: TRBV9
J gene: TRBJ2-1
clone size: .
CDR3 DNA: TGTGCCAGCAGCGCCCTAGGGACTAGCGGGACAAATGAGCAGTTCTTC
CDR3 protein: CASSALGTSGTNEQFF

D gene: .
CDR3 length: 15
V gene: TRBV11-2
J gene: TRBJ2-7
clone size: .
CDR3 DNA: TGTGCCAGCAGCTTAGTTACAGGGCCCTTCTACGAGCAGTACTTC
CDR3 protein: CASSLVTGPFYEQYF

D gene: .
CDR3 length: 17
V gene: TRBV9
J gene: TRBJ1-3
clone size: .
CDR3 DNA: TGTGCCAGCAGCGTAGAAGGACAGTCGGGTCCTGGAAACACCATATATTTT
CDR3 protein: CASSVEGQSGPGNTIYF

D gene: .
CDR3 length: 14
V gene: TRBV19
J gene: TRBJ1-1
clone size: .
CDR3 DNA: TGTGCCAGTAGCCCATCGGGAGGGAAAACTGAAGCTTTCTTT
CDR3 protein: CASSPSGGKTEAFF

D gene: .
CDR3 length: 19
V gene: TRBV27
J gene: TRBJ1-5
clone size: .
CDR3 DNA: TGTGCCAGCACTGATACGACCGGGGGAGGTTCTTATAGCAATCAGCCCCAGCATTTT
CDR3 protein: CASTDTTGGGSYSNQPQHF

D gene: TRBD1
CDR3 length: 14
V gene: TRBV27
J gene: TRBJ1-3
clone size: .
CDR3 DNA: TGTGCCAGCAGACCCGGGACAGCTGGAAACACCATATATTTT
CDR3 protein: CASRPGTAGNTIYF

D gene: .
CDR3 length: 15
V gene: TRBV5-4
J gene: TRBJ2-2
clone size: .
CDR3 DNA: TGTGCCAGCAGGACCGCAACAGGGAACACCGGGGAGCTGTTTTTT
CDR3 protein: CASRTATGNTGELFF

D gene: TRBD2
CDR3 length: 13
V gene: TRBV14
J gene: TRBJ2-7
clone size: .
CDR3 DNA: TGTGCCAGCAGCCAAGGCAGCGGGGTGGAGCAGTACTTC
CDR3 protein: CASSQGSGVEQYF

D gene: .
CDR3 length: 15
V gene: TRBV3-1/TRBV3-2
J gene: TRBJ2-5
clone size: .
CDR3 DNA: TGTGCCAGCAGCCAAGACCCCCGGGGAGGCGAGACCCAGTACTTC
CDR3 protein: CASSQDPRGGETQYF

D gene: .
CDR3 length: 15
V gene: TRBV11-2
J gene: TRBJ1-2
clone size: .
CDR3 DNA: TGTGCCAGCAGGTCAATCAGGGGTTCATTGGGGGGCTACACCTTC
CDR3 protein: CASRSIRGSLGGYTF

D gene: TRBD2
CDR3 length: 15
V gene: TRBV29-1
J gene: TRBJ2-3
clone size: .
CDR3 DNA: TGCAGCGCCCGGGAGGCTAGCGCTAGCACAGATACGCAGTATTTT
CDR3 protein: CSAREASASTDTQYF

D gene: TRBD2
CDR3 length: 16
V gene: TRBV7-2
J gene: TRBJ2-1
clone size: .
CDR3 DNA: TGTGCCAGCAGCTTCGGGACTAGCGACATGGGTATAGGGCAGTTCTTC
CDR3 protein: CASSFGTSDMGIGQFF

D gene: TRBD1
CDR3 length: 17
V gene: TRBV27
J gene: TRBJ1-6
clone size: .
CDR3 DNA: TGTGCCAGCAGTCTCGCGGGACAGGGAGGTTTTAATTCACCCCTCCACTTT
CDR3 protein: CASSLAGQGGFNSPLHF

D gene: .
CDR3 length: 12
V gene: TRBV6-4
J gene: TRBJ2-3
clone size: .
CDR3 DNA: TGTGCCAGCAGTGGTCTTGGGCCCGAGCAGTATTTT
CDR3 protein: CASSGLGPEQYF

D gene: .
CDR3 length: 14
V gene: TRBV4-2
J gene: TRBJ2-1
clone size: .
CDR3 DNA: TGTGCCAGCAGCCAAGAAACTTACTACAATGAGCAGTTCTTC
CDR3 protein: CASSQETYYNEQFF

D gene: .
CDR3 length: 13
V gene: TRBV5-4
J gene: TRBJ2-3
clone size: .
CDR3 DNA: TGTGCCAGCAGGGACATTAGCACAGATACGCAGTATTTT
CDR3 protein: CASRDISTDTQYF

D gene: TRBD1
CDR3 length: 16
V gene: TRBV9
J gene: TRBJ2-2
clone size: once
CDR3 DNA: TGTGCCAGCAGCCCCCAGGGGACAGGGGTGGTCGGGGAGCTGTTTTTT
CDR3 protein: CASSPQGTGVVGELFF

D gene: .
CDR3 length: 15
V gene: TRBV11-2
J gene: TRBJ2-2
clone size: once
CDR3 DNA: TGTGCCAGCAGCCCACCGGGAAGGAACACCGGGGAGCTGTTTTTT
CDR3 protein: CASSPPGRNTGELFF

D gene: .
CDR3 length: 16
V gene: TRBV4-2
J gene: TRBJ1-2
clone size: .
CDR3 DNA: TGTGCCAGCAGCCAAGGGGGGGGCAGCGCTAACTATGGCTACACCTTC
CDR3 protein: CASSQGGGSANYGYTF

D gene: .
CDR3 length: 15
V gene: TRBV7-8
J gene: TRBJ2-5
clone size: .
CDR3 DNA: TGTGCCAGCAGTGATTGGGAGGCCGGGAGAGAGACCCAGTACTTC
CDR3 protein: CASSDWEAGRETQYF

D gene: TRBD1
CDR3 length: 16
V gene: TRBV6-4
J gene: TRBJ1-6
clone size: .
CDR3 DNA: TGTGCCAGCAGAGAACAGGGGGTTTCCTATAATTCACCCCTCCACTTT
CDR3 protein: CASREQGVSYNSPLHF

D gene: TRBD2
CDR3 length: 15
V gene: TRBV19
J gene: TRBJ2-2
clone size: .
CDR3 DNA: TGTGCCAGTAGTGAGGTAGCGGGGGGGCCCGGGGAGCTGTTTTTT
CDR3 protein: CASSEVAGGPGELFF

D gene: .
CDR3 length: 11
V gene: TRBV3-1/TRBV3-2
J gene: TRBJ2-1
clone size: .
CDR3 DNA: TGTGCCAGCAGCCAGGGACCTGAGCAGTTCTTC
CDR3 protein: CASSQGPEQFF

D gene: .
CDR3 length: 15
V gene: TRBV2
J gene: TRBJ2-3
clone size: .
CDR3 DNA: TGTGCCAGCATGCCAAGGGGGGGTTACACAGATACGCAGTATTTT
CDR3 protein: CASMPRGGYTDTQYF

D gene: TRBD2
CDR3 length: 15
V gene: TRBV11-3
J gene: TRBJ2-3
clone size: .
CDR3 DNA: TGTGCCAGCAGCCCCACATCGGGGGGGGCAGATACGCAGTATTTT
CDR3 protein: CASSPTSGGADTQYF

D gene: .
CDR3 length: 13
V gene: TRBV6-5
J gene: TRBJ1-1
clone size: .
CDR3 DNA: TGTGCCAGCAGTTACTCGGCGCAGGGTGAAGCTTTCTTT
CDR3 protein: CASSYSAQGEAFF

D gene: .
CDR3 length: 14
V gene: TRBV28
J gene: TRBJ1-1
clone size: .
CDR3 DNA: TGTGCCAGCAATCCCCAGGGGCTGAACACTGAAGCTTTCTTT
CDR3 protein: CASNPQGLNTEAFF

D gene: .
CDR3 length: 13
V gene: TRBV9
J gene: TRBJ2-5
clone size: .
CDR3 DNA: TGTGCCAGCAGCGTCGGGGGCCCGGGGACCCAGTACTTC
CDR3 protein: CASSVGGPGTQYF

D gene: .
CDR3 length: 14
V gene: TRBV5-5
J gene: TRBJ2-7
clone size: .
CDR3 DNA: TGTGCCAGCAGCACCAGTCGGTCCCACTACGAGCAGTACTTC
CDR3 protein: CASSTSRSHYEQYF

D gene: .
CDR3 length: 16
V gene: TRBV7-9
J gene: TRBJ1-1
clone size: .
CDR3 DNA: TGTGCCAGCAGCCCTCCAGGGGAGGGTTGGAACACTGAAGCTTTCTTT
CDR3 protein: CASSPPGEGWNTEAFF

D gene: .
CDR3 length: 17
V gene: TRBV4-2
J gene: TRBJ2-7
clone size: .
CDR3 DNA: TGTGCCAGCAGCCCTTCAACCCAGGGGGGGATTTCCTACGAGCAGTACTTC
CDR3 protein: CASSPSTQGGISYEQYF

D gene: TRBD1
CDR3 length: 15
V gene: TRBV7-9
J gene: TRBJ2-7
clone size: .
CDR3 DNA: TGTGCCAGCAGCCCTCAACCGGGACAGGCGTACGAGCAGTACTTC
CDR3 protein: CASSPQPGQAYEQYF

D gene: .
CDR3 length: 13
V gene: TRBV30
J gene: TRBJ1-2
clone size: .
CDR3 DNA: TGTGCCTGGAAAGGACCAATCTGGGATGGCTACACCTTC
CDR3 protein: CAWKGPIWDGYTF

D gene: .
CDR3 length: 16
V gene: TRBV7-8
J gene: TRBJ1-1
clone size: .
CDR3 DNA: TGTGCCAGCAGCTCATTTACAGGTGGGGCATCACCTGAAGCTTTCTTT
CDR3 protein: CASSSFTGGASPEAFF

D gene: .
CDR3 length: 14
V gene: TRBV4-1
J gene: TRBJ1-1
clone size: once
CDR3 DNA: TGCGCCAGCAGCCAAGCGAGTGCGGTAAAAGAAGCTTTCTTT
CDR3 protein: CASSQASAVKEAFF

D gene: .
CDR3 length: 16
V gene: TRBV6-5
J gene: TRBJ2-1
clone size: .
CDR3 DNA: TGTGCCAGCAGTTACGGGGGTCGGGGATCCTACAATGAGCAGTTCTTC
CDR3 protein: CASSYGGRGSYNEQFF

D gene: .
CDR3 length: 17
V gene: TRBV7-9
J gene: TRBJ2-2
clone size: .
CDR3 DNA: TGTGCCAGCAGCCTGAGACCAGGGACGGGTAGCACCGGGGAGCTGTTTTTT
CDR3 protein: CASSLRPGTGSTGELFF